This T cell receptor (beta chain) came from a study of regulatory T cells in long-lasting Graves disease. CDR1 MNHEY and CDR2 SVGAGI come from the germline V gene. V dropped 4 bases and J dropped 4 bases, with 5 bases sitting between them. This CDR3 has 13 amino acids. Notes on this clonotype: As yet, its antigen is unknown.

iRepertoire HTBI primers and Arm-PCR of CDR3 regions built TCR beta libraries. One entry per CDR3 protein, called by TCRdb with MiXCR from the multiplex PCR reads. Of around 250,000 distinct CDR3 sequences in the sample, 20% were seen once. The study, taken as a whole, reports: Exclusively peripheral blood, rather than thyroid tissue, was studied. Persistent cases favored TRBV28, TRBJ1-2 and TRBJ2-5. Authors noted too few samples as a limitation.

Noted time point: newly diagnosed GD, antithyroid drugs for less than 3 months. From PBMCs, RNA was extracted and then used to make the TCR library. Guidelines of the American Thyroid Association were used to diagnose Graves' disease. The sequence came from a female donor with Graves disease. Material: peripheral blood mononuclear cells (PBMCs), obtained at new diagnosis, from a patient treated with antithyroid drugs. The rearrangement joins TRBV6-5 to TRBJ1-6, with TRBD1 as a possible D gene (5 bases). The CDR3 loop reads CASSWGYNSPLHF. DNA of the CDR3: TGTGCCAGCAGTTGGGGGTATAATTCACCCCTCCACTTT.